Listed below are T cell receptor beta chains from one sample, sequenced in a study of T cell responses to AZD1222 COVID-19 vaccine. The data were produced by immunoSEQ multiplex PCR, yet TCRdb's version contains in-frame clones alone and is incomplete. The sample gives 110,000 or so clones, around 84% of which show up once; approximately 15% is in the top ten. The sequencing here drew on peripheral blood, taken 28 days after the second AZD1222 dose. All receptors come from an adult who received the AZD1222 COVID-19 vaccine. The CDR3 runs from the conserved cysteine through the conserved F or W. A D gene is named only where the DNA matches it firmly. Clone size, where shown, is once, few, many, or a class for clones that have expanded.

d_gene: .; j_gene: TRBJ1-6; v_gene: TRBV5-1; abundance: .; CDR3aa: CASSLNRDNSPLHF; CDR3nt: TGCGCCAGCAGCTTGAACAGGGATAATTCACCCCTCCACTTT
d_gene: .; j_gene: TRBJ2-5; v_gene: TRBV28; abundance: few; CDR3aa: CASTMWQGFPETQYF; CDR3nt: TGTGCCAGCACGATGTGGCAGGGCTTTCCAGAGACCCAGTACTTC
d_gene: .; j_gene: TRBJ2-1; v_gene: TRBV4-1; abundance: .; CDR3aa: CASSPSDLYNEQFF; CDR3nt: TGCGCCAGCAGCCCGTCAGACTTGTACAATGAGCAGTTCTTC
d_gene: .; j_gene: TRBJ1-5; v_gene: TRBV7-8; abundance: .; CDR3aa: CANSLLRGAGGNQPQHF; CDR3nt: TGTGCCAACAGCTTATTGCGGGGGGCTGGCGGCAATCAGCCCCAGCATTTT
d_gene: .; j_gene: TRBJ1-1; v_gene: TRBV6-5; abundance: .; CDR3aa: CASSYSEGGSTEAFF; CDR3nt: TGTGCCAGCAGTTACTCGGAGGGGGGAAGCACTGAAGCTTTCTTT
d_gene: .; j_gene: TRBJ2-3; v_gene: TRBV4-3; abundance: .; CDR3aa: CASSQDGDRTDTQYF; CDR3nt: TGCGCCAGCAGCCAAGACGGGGATCGGACAGATACGCAGTATTTT
d_gene: .; j_gene: TRBJ1-2; v_gene: TRBV5-4; abundance: .; CDR3aa: CASSLEMEGNPYGYTF; CDR3nt: TGTGCCAGCAGCTTGGAAATGGAGGGGAATCCCTATGGCTACACCTTC
d_gene: .; j_gene: TRBJ2-3; v_gene: TRBV2; abundance: once; CDR3aa: CASRDTDTQYF; CDR3nt: TGTGCCAGCAGGGACACAGATACGCAGTATTTT
d_gene: .; j_gene: TRBJ1-6; v_gene: TRBV6-5; abundance: .; CDR3aa: CASSLQGSNNSPLHF; CDR3nt: TGTGCCAGCAGTCTTCAGGGGTCCAATAATTCACCCCTCCACTTT
d_gene: .; j_gene: TRBJ1-5; v_gene: TRBV27; abundance: .; CDR3aa: CASSLYGSNQPQHF; CDR3nt: TGTGCCAGCAGTTTATATGGGTCCAATCAGCCCCAGCATTTT
d_gene: .; j_gene: TRBJ2-3; v_gene: TRBV9; abundance: .; CDR3aa: CASSPHGGSTDTQYF; CDR3nt: TGTGCCAGCAGCCCCCATGGGGGTAGCACAGATACGCAGTATTTT
d_gene: .; j_gene: TRBJ2-7; v_gene: TRBV7-3; abundance: .; CDR3aa: CASSPSGGWREQYF; CDR3nt: TGTGCCAGCAGCCCCTCTGGGGGGTGGCGCGAGCAGTACTTC
d_gene: TRBD1; j_gene: TRBJ1-5; v_gene: TRBV18; abundance: .; CDR3aa: CASSAGGPDQPQHF; CDR3nt: TGTGCCAGCTCTGCAGGGGGTCCAGATCAGCCCCAGCATTTT
d_gene: .; j_gene: TRBJ2-1; v_gene: TRBV20-1; abundance: .; CDR3aa: CSVDSLNEQFF; CDR3nt: TGCAGTGTAGACAGCCTCAATGAGCAGTTCTTC
d_gene: TRBD2; j_gene: TRBJ2-1; v_gene: TRBV5-8; abundance: .; CDR3aa: CASSKPGLAGHNEQFF; CDR3nt: TGTGCCAGCAGCAAACCGGGACTAGCGGGGCACAATGAGCAGTTCTTC
d_gene: .; j_gene: TRBJ1-1; v_gene: TRBV6-1; abundance: .; CDR3aa: CASSERYFNTEAFF; CDR3nt: TGTGCCAGCAGTGAGCGATACTTTAACACTGAAGCTTTCTTT
d_gene: .; j_gene: TRBJ1-1; v_gene: TRBV6-5; abundance: .; CDR3aa: CASSQRQHTEAFF; CDR3nt: TGTGCCAGCAGTCAACGACAGCACACTGAAGCTTTCTTT
d_gene: .; j_gene: TRBJ2-7; v_gene: TRBV2; abundance: .; CDR3aa: CASSVQGTYEQYF; CDR3nt: TGTGCCAGCAGTGTCCAGGGGACCTACGAGCAGTACTTC
d_gene: .; j_gene: TRBJ2-1; v_gene: TRBV30; abundance: .; CDR3aa: CAWSQIGGEGEQFF; CDR3nt: TGTGCCTGGAGCCAGATCGGGGGAGAGGGTGAGCAGTTCTTC
d_gene: .; j_gene: TRBJ1-1; v_gene: TRBV5-4; abundance: .; CDR3aa: CASSGMNTEAFF; CDR3nt: TGTGCCAGCAGCGGAATGAACACTGAAGCTTTCTTT
d_gene: .; j_gene: TRBJ1-1; v_gene: TRBV11-2; abundance: few; CDR3aa: CASSTMSGAGTEAFF; CDR3nt: TGTGCCAGCAGCACCATGTCAGGGGCGGGCACTGAAGCTTTCTTT
d_gene: .; j_gene: TRBJ1-2; v_gene: TRBV29-1; abundance: .; CDR3aa: CSVVEMTGRGYTF; CDR3nt: TGCAGCGTTGTAGAAATGACAGGACGTGGCTACACCTTC
d_gene: TRBD1; j_gene: TRBJ1-5; v_gene: TRBV19; abundance: .; CDR3aa: CASSITHRGGRSNQPQHF; CDR3nt: TGTGCCAGTAGTATAACCCACAGGGGGGGCCGTAGCAATCAGCCCCAGCATTTT
d_gene: TRBD1; j_gene: TRBJ2-7; v_gene: TRBV5-4; abundance: .; CDR3aa: CASSRRGNEQYF; CDR3nt: TGTGCCAGCAGCCGCAGGGGGAACGAGCAGTACTTC
d_gene: TRBD2; j_gene: TRBJ2-3; v_gene: TRBV19; abundance: .; CDR3aa: CASSIGLAGDTQYF; CDR3nt: TGTGCCAGTAGTATAGGACTAGCGGGAGATACGCAGTATTTT
d_gene: TRBD2; j_gene: TRBJ2-4; v_gene: TRBV9; abundance: .; CDR3aa: CASSARLASIQYF; CDR3nt: TGTGCCAGCAGCGCCCGACTAGCGAGCATTCAGTACTTC
d_gene: TRBD1; j_gene: TRBJ1-6; v_gene: TRBV5-4; abundance: .; CDR3aa: CASSYFQGAFDSPLHF; CDR3nt: TGTGCCAGCAGCTATTTCCAGGGGGCGTTCGATTCACCCCTCCACTTT
d_gene: .; j_gene: TRBJ2-2; v_gene: TRBV27; abundance: once; CDR3aa: CASSTGRGELFF; CDR3nt: TGTGCCAGCAGCACAGGTCGCGGGGAGCTGTTTTTT
d_gene: .; j_gene: TRBJ2-2; v_gene: TRBV7-2; abundance: .; CDR3aa: CASSLHQVGSYTGELFF; CDR3nt: TGTGCCAGCAGCCTCCATCAAGTGGGGTCCTACACCGGGGAGCTGTTTTTT
d_gene: .; j_gene: TRBJ1-1; v_gene: TRBV13; abundance: .; CDR3aa: CASSLRNTEAFF; CDR3nt: TGTGCCAGCAGCTTGCGGAACACTGAAGCTTTCTTT
d_gene: .; j_gene: TRBJ1-1; v_gene: TRBV6-5; abundance: few; CDR3aa: CASRDRLMNTEAFF; CDR3nt: TGTGCCAGCAGAGACAGACTCATGAACACTGAAGCTTTCTTT
d_gene: .; j_gene: TRBJ2-1; v_gene: TRBV2; abundance: .; CDR3aa: CASSEAFGRAHNEQFF; CDR3nt: TGTGCCAGCAGTGAAGCGTTCGGCAGGGCTCACAATGAGCAGTTCTTC
d_gene: .; j_gene: TRBJ1-2; v_gene: TRBV20-1; abundance: .; CDR3aa: CSDEANYGYTF; CDR3nt: TGCAGTGACGAGGCTAACTATGGCTACACCTTC
d_gene: .; j_gene: TRBJ1-2; v_gene: TRBV18; abundance: .; CDR3aa: CASSPEGDNYGYTF; CDR3nt: TGTGCCAGCTCACCCGAGGGGGATAACTATGGCTACACCTTC
d_gene: .; j_gene: TRBJ1-6; v_gene: TRBV5-4; abundance: .; CDR3aa: CASSQPTGHDSPLHF; CDR3nt: TGTGCCAGCAGCCAACCAACAGGGCATGATTCACCCCTCCACTTT
d_gene: .; j_gene: TRBJ2-4; v_gene: TRBV19; abundance: .; CDR3aa: CASTTRGTGNIQYF; CDR3nt: TGTGCCAGTACCACTCGGGGCACGGGGAACATTCAGTACTTC
d_gene: TRBD2; j_gene: TRBJ2-3; v_gene: TRBV9; abundance: .; CDR3aa: CASSGGFSGGDSTDTQYF; CDR3nt: TGTGCCAGCAGCGGAGGATTTAGCGGGGGGGATAGCACAGATACGCAGTATTTT
d_gene: TRBD2; j_gene: TRBJ2-7; v_gene: TRBV6-5; abundance: .; CDR3aa: CASGRTSGDTYEQYF; CDR3nt: TGTGCCAGCGGTCGGACTAGCGGGGACACCTACGAGCAGTACTTC
d_gene: .; j_gene: TRBJ2-5; v_gene: TRBV29-1; abundance: .; CDR3aa: CSVGLTGRPETQYF; CDR3nt: TGCAGCGTTGGGCTTACAGGCCGGCCTGAGACCCAGTACTTC
d_gene: TRBD1; j_gene: TRBJ2-7; v_gene: TRBV7-8; abundance: .; CDR3aa: CASSFRDRSYEQYF; CDR3nt: TGTGCCAGCAGCTTTCGGGACAGGTCATACGAGCAGTACTTC
d_gene: .; j_gene: TRBJ1-5; v_gene: TRBV5-5; abundance: .; CDR3aa: CASSLKRYSNQPQHF; CDR3nt: TGTGCCAGCAGCTTGAAAAGATATAGCAATCAGCCCCAGCATTTT
d_gene: .; j_gene: TRBJ2-7; v_gene: TRBV20-1; abundance: .; CDR3aa: CSATGSYEQYF; CDR3nt: TGCAGTGCTACTGGGAGTTACGAGCAGTACTTC
d_gene: .; j_gene: TRBJ2-6; v_gene: TRBV5-1; abundance: .; CDR3aa: CASSLSLSGANVLTF; CDR3nt: TGCGCCAGCAGCTTGTCCCTCTCTGGGGCCAACGTCCTGACTTTC
d_gene: TRBD1; j_gene: TRBJ1-1; v_gene: TRBV19; abundance: .; CDR3aa: CASSDDRDTEAFF; CDR3nt: TGTGCCAGTAGCGACGACAGGGACACTGAAGCTTTCTTT
d_gene: TRBD2; j_gene: TRBJ2-7; v_gene: TRBV19; abundance: .; CDR3aa: CASSHIPLFAGVVIGEQYF; CDR3nt: TGTGCCAGTAGTCACATCCCTCTGTTTGCGGGAGTAGTGATTGGCGAGCAGTACTTC
d_gene: .; j_gene: TRBJ1-1; v_gene: TRBV7-3; abundance: .; CDR3aa: CASSATGTIGTEAFF; CDR3nt: TGTGCCAGCAGCGCCACCGGGACAATCGGCACTGAAGCTTTCTTT
d_gene: TRBD1; j_gene: TRBJ1-1; v_gene: TRBV9; abundance: .; CDR3aa: CASSAQGGTEAFF; CDR3nt: TGTGCCAGCAGCGCTCAGGGGGGGACTGAAGCTTTCTTT
d_gene: TRBD1; j_gene: TRBJ1-2; v_gene: TRBV7-8; abundance: .; CDR3aa: CASSLQGGGYGYTF; CDR3nt: TGTGCCAGCAGCCTACAGGGGGGAGGCTATGGCTACACCTTC